The entry below gives a single T cell receptor beta chain sequence along with its context. Its antigen is currently unknown. The iRepertoire nested amplicon-rescue multiplex PCR amplified TCR alpha and beta CDR3s from RNA. One-step reverse transcription and amplification started from around 100-400 ng of tissue mRNA or PBMC total RNA. TCRdb itself ran the multiplex PCR reads through MiXCR, one entry per CDR3 protein. The table records about 140,000 distinct CDR3 sequences, about two fifths of them present only once. The sample originates from a study of glioma-infiltrating T cells. Trimming removed 6 bases from V and 7 bases from J; junction bases left unmatched: 16. Per germline, CDR1 DFQATT and CDR2 SNEGSKA (reference sequence). This CDR3 has 16 amino acids. Study-level points and caveats: Above-expected tissue-blood divergence occurred in all gliomas, most in low-grade ones. CDR3 overlap between tissue and blood was very small.

The sequencing input was glioma tissue, nonneoplastic brain tissue, or PBMCs (not recorded which). The TCR originated in a human donor with low-grade glioma or glioblastoma, undergoing nonglioma brain surgery, or in good health (not recorded which). V gene TRBV20-1 combines with J gene TRBJ2-7, with 12 bases aligning to TRBD2. CDR3 sequence reads: CSAQTPGLAGPKEQYF. The CDR3 DNA follows: TGCAGTGCCCAGACCCCCGGACTAGCGGGACCGAAAGAGCAGTACTTC.